Listed below are T cell receptor beta chains from one sample, sequenced in a study of T cells in tuberculosis. Produced via immunoSEQ multiplex PCR; TCRdb's table is partial and in-frame only. Here the sample spans about 34,000 clones, over 85% being singletons. The sequencing here drew on PBMCs, taken at tuberculosis diagnosis. These receptor sequences come from an adult with tuberculosis. CDR3s include the opening cysteine and the closing phenylalanine or tryptophan. The order of the fields is clone size, J gene, D gene, V gene, CDR3 protein, CDR3 DNA. A D gene is named only where the DNA matches it firmly. Clone sizes are given selectively: once, few, many, or a class where the clone is expanded.

clone size: .
J gene: TRBJ2-3
D gene: TRBD2
V gene: TRBV9
CDR3 protein: CASSVDTGTSGSTQYF
CDR3 DNA: TGTGCCAGCAGCGTTGATACCGGGACTAGCGGGAGTACGCAGTATTTT

clone size: .
J gene: TRBJ2-7
D gene: TRBD1
V gene: TRBV5-6
CDR3 protein: CASSLRGTDYEQYF
CDR3 DNA: TGTGCCAGCAGCTTGAGAGGGACAGACTACGAGCAGTACTTC

clone size: .
J gene: TRBJ1-5
D gene: .
V gene: TRBV27
CDR3 protein: CASSLRGWDQPQHF
CDR3 DNA: TGTGCCAGCAGTTTAAGGGGATGGGATCAGCCCCAGCATTTT

clone size: .
J gene: TRBJ1-4
D gene: .
V gene: TRBV7-2
CDR3 protein: CASSRGGTTNEKLFF
CDR3 DNA: TGTGCCAGCAGCCGCGGGGGGACCACTAATGAAAAACTGTTTTTT

clone size: .
J gene: TRBJ1-1
D gene: .
V gene: TRBV5-1
CDR3 protein: CASSPIREENTEAFF
CDR3 DNA: TGCGCCAGCAGCCCAATCCGGGAGGAGAACACTGAAGCTTTCTTT

clone size: .
J gene: TRBJ2-2
D gene: .
V gene: TRBV12-5
CDR3 protein: CASGSYLRIFGGDTGELFF
CDR3 DNA: TGTGCTAGTGGTTCCTATTTGCGCATCTTTGGCGGGGACACCGGGGAGCTGTTTTTT

clone size: .
J gene: TRBJ1-4
D gene: TRBD1
V gene: TRBV30
CDR3 protein: CAWQPARGPGKLFF
CDR3 DNA: TGTGCCTGGCAGCCCGCCAGGGGGCCCGGTAAACTGTTTTTT

clone size: .
J gene: TRBJ1-1
D gene: TRBD1
V gene: TRBV2
CDR3 protein: CASSPDRVNTEAFF
CDR3 DNA: TGTGCCAGCAGCCCGGACAGGGTGAACACTGAAGCTTTCTTT

clone size: .
J gene: TRBJ2-1
D gene: TRBD1
V gene: TRBV4-1
CDR3 protein: CASSGRDRVYNEQFF
CDR3 DNA: TGCGCCAGCAGCGGCCGGGACAGGGTCTACAATGAGCAGTTCTTC

clone size: .
J gene: TRBJ2-2
D gene: .
V gene: TRBV4-1
CDR3 protein: CASSPRMDSRGGELFF
CDR3 DNA: TGCGCCAGCAGCCCCCGAATGGACTCCCGAGGCGGGGAGCTGTTTTTT

clone size: .
J gene: TRBJ1-5
D gene: .
V gene: TRBV4-1
CDR3 protein: CASSQVSGGGQPQHF
CDR3 DNA: TGCGCCAGCAGCCAAGTGTCGGGAGGAGGTCAGCCCCAGCATTTT

clone size: .
J gene: TRBJ2-7
D gene: .
V gene: TRBV5-8
CDR3 protein: CASLRTRGTYEQYF
CDR3 DNA: TGTGCCAGCCTAAGGACAAGGGGGACCTACGAGCAGTACTTC

clone size: .
J gene: TRBJ2-7
D gene: .
V gene: TRBV10-2
CDR3 protein: CASRDSSYEQYF
CDR3 DNA: TGCGCCAGCAGGGACAGCTCCTACGAGCAGTACTTC

clone size: .
J gene: TRBJ1-2
D gene: TRBD1
V gene: TRBV4-1
CDR3 protein: CASSQEGGTGKVGYGYTF
CDR3 DNA: TGCGCCAGCAGCCAAGAAGGGGGGACAGGGAAGGTAGGCTATGGCTACACCTTC

clone size: .
J gene: TRBJ1-2
D gene: TRBD1
V gene: TRBV5-1
CDR3 protein: CASSPAMRQGNYGYTF
CDR3 DNA: TGCGCCAGCAGCCCGGCTATGAGACAGGGGAACTATGGCTACACCTTC

clone size: .
J gene: TRBJ1-2
D gene: .
V gene: TRBV9
CDR3 protein: CASSVGTGSNYGYTF
CDR3 DNA: TGTGCCAGCAGCGTAGGAACAGGCTCTAACTATGGCTACACCTTC

clone size: .
J gene: TRBJ1-1
D gene: TRBD1
V gene: TRBV27
CDR3 protein: CASSRDRGDTEAFF
CDR3 DNA: TGTGCCAGCAGCAGGGACAGGGGGGATACTGAAGCTTTCTTT

clone size: .
J gene: TRBJ1-1
D gene: .
V gene: TRBV29-1
CDR3 protein: CSVLDGSHTEAFF
CDR3 DNA: TGCAGCGTTCTGGACGGGAGTCACACTGAAGCTTTCTTT

clone size: .
J gene: TRBJ2-7
D gene: .
V gene: TRBV4-1
CDR3 protein: CASSPYRRLSFYEQYF
CDR3 DNA: TGCGCCAGCAGCCCCTACCGAAGACTCTCCTTCTACGAGCAGTACTTC

clone size: once
J gene: TRBJ1-2
D gene: .
V gene: TRBV6-6
CDR3 protein: CAGKGGRASGGYTF
CDR3 DNA: TGTGCCGGAAAGGGAGGAAGGGCCTCGGGCGGCTACACCTTC

clone size: .
J gene: TRBJ2-5
D gene: .
V gene: TRBV15
CDR3 protein: CATSRAPTGQETQYF
CDR3 DNA: TGTGCCACCAGCAGAGCCCCGACAGGCCAAGAGACCCAGTACTTC

clone size: once
J gene: TRBJ2-3
D gene: .
V gene: TRBV28
CDR3 protein: CASSLVGASTDTQYF
CDR3 DNA: TGTGCCAGCAGTTTGGTGGGGGCTAGCACAGATACGCAGTATTTT

clone size: .
J gene: TRBJ1-1
D gene: TRBD1
V gene: TRBV10-1
CDR3 protein: CASSSQGSGSTEAFF
CDR3 DNA: TGCGCCAGCAGCTCACAGGGGAGTGGAAGCACTGAAGCTTTCTTT

clone size: .
J gene: TRBJ1-2
D gene: TRBD1
V gene: TRBV29-1
CDR3 protein: CSVVPGQNYGYTF
CDR3 DNA: TGCAGCGTCGTTCCGGGACAGAACTATGGCTACACCTTC

clone size: .
J gene: TRBJ2-3
D gene: TRBD2
V gene: TRBV7-3
CDR3 protein: CASSPGLAGGSDTQYF
CDR3 DNA: TGTGCCAGCAGCCCCGGACTAGCGGGAGGTAGTGATACGCAGTATTTT

clone size: once
J gene: TRBJ2-3
D gene: TRBD2
V gene: TRBV18
CDR3 protein: CASSTWEGSDTQYF
CDR3 DNA: TGTGCCAGTTCTACGTGGGAGGGTTCAGATACGCAGTATTTT

clone size: few
J gene: TRBJ2-7
D gene: TRBD1
V gene: TRBV29-1
CDR3 protein: CSGGTGGDEQYF
CDR3 DNA: TGCAGCGGGGGGACAGGGGGCGACGAGCAGTACTTC

clone size: .
J gene: TRBJ2-7
D gene: TRBD1
V gene: TRBV27
CDR3 protein: CASSPTTGAREQYF
CDR3 DNA: TGTGCCAGCAGTCCCACGACAGGGGCGCGCGAGCAGTACTTC

clone size: few
J gene: TRBJ2-2
D gene: TRBD2
V gene: TRBV6-1
CDR3 protein: CASSEIPAGAAGELFF
CDR3 DNA: TGTGCCAGCAGTGAAATTCCGGCGGGAGCGGCCGGGGAGCTGTTTTTT

clone size: .
J gene: TRBJ2-2
D gene: TRBD2
V gene: TRBV9
CDR3 protein: CASSVSVGGPANTGELFF
CDR3 DNA: TGTGCCAGCAGCGTATCCGTGGGAGGGCCCGCGAACACCGGGGAGCTGTTTTTT

clone size: .
J gene: TRBJ2-5
D gene: .
V gene: TRBV6-1
CDR3 protein: CASSEDRARLGETQYF
CDR3 DNA: TGTGCCAGCAGTGAAGACCGGGCCCGACTAGGAGAGACCCAGTACTTC

clone size: .
J gene: TRBJ2-3
D gene: TRBD1
V gene: TRBV5-1
CDR3 protein: CASSRSGQGADTQYF
CDR3 DNA: TGCGCCAGCAGCCGATCGGGACAGGGGGCAGATACGCAGTATTTT

clone size: .
J gene: TRBJ1-1
D gene: .
V gene: TRBV20-1
CDR3 protein: CSARDRAEAFF
CDR3 DNA: TGCAGTGCTAGAGATCGGGCTGAAGCTTTCTTT

clone size: .
J gene: TRBJ2-7
D gene: .
V gene: TRBV5-6
CDR3 protein: CASSSGVSYEQYF
CDR3 DNA: TGTGCCAGCAGCTCGGGTGTCTCCTACGAGCAGTACTTC

clone size: .
J gene: TRBJ1-1
D gene: .
V gene: TRBV11-2
CDR3 protein: CASSDGWFDTEAFF
CDR3 DNA: TGTGCCAGCAGCGACGGGTGGTTTGACACTGAAGCTTTCTTT

clone size: .
J gene: TRBJ2-1
D gene: .
V gene: TRBV7-2
CDR3 protein: CASLEGISYNEQFF
CDR3 DNA: TGTGCCAGCTTAGAGGGCATCTCCTACAATGAGCAGTTCTTC

clone size: .
J gene: TRBJ2-1
D gene: .
V gene: TRBV6-5
CDR3 protein: CASSYQRGSSEQFF
CDR3 DNA: TGTGCCAGCAGTTATCAGAGGGGGTCAAGTGAGCAGTTCTTC

clone size: .
J gene: TRBJ2-7
D gene: .
V gene: TRBV28
CDR3 protein: CASSLEHFVSQTGVQYEQYF
CDR3 DNA: TGTGCCAGCAGTTTAGAACATTTCGTGAGCCAGACAGGCGTCCAGTACGAGCAGTACTTC

clone size: .
J gene: TRBJ2-1
D gene: TRBD2
V gene: TRBV7-3
CDR3 protein: CASSRTSGGYNEQFF
CDR3 DNA: TGTGCCAGCAGCCGGACTAGCGGGGGGTACAATGAGCAGTTCTTC

clone size: .
J gene: TRBJ2-5
D gene: .
V gene: TRBV5-1
CDR3 protein: CASSLQGPGIQETQYF
CDR3 DNA: TGCGCCAGCAGTCTTCAGGGCCCTGGGATTCAAGAGACCCAGTACTTC

clone size: .
J gene: TRBJ1-1
D gene: .
V gene: TRBV5-4
CDR3 protein: CASSGRIGFEAFF
CDR3 DNA: TGTGCCAGCAGCGGGAGGATCGGGTTTGAAGCTTTCTTT

clone size: .
J gene: TRBJ2-3
D gene: .
V gene: TRBV7-8
CDR3 protein: CASSPSTDTQYF
CDR3 DNA: TGTGCCAGCAGCCCAAGCACAGATACGCAGTATTTT

clone size: .
J gene: TRBJ2-2
D gene: TRBD2
V gene: TRBV19
CDR3 protein: CASSALAGAVGTGELFF
CDR3 DNA: TGTGCCAGTAGTGCACTAGCGGGTGCGGTGGGCACCGGGGAGCTGTTTTTT

clone size: .
J gene: TRBJ2-2
D gene: .
V gene: TRBV30
CDR3 protein: CASTNAPGGMNTGELFF
CDR3 DNA: TGTGCCTCAACAAACGCACCGGGGGGCATGAACACCGGGGAGCTGTTTTTT

clone size: .
J gene: TRBJ2-1
D gene: .
V gene: TRBV5-8
CDR3 protein: CASSLRLLHEQFF
CDR3 DNA: TGTGCCAGCAGCTTAAGACTACTCCATGAGCAGTTCTTC

clone size: .
J gene: TRBJ1-2
D gene: TRBD1
V gene: TRBV2
CDR3 protein: CASKPQGEYGYTF
CDR3 DNA: TGTGCCAGCAAGCCGCAGGGGGAATATGGCTACACCTTC

clone size: .
J gene: TRBJ1-2
D gene: TRBD1
V gene: TRBV5-8
CDR3 protein: CASRTYRGPYGYTF
CDR3 DNA: TGTGCCAGCAGGACCTACAGGGGGCCTTATGGCTACACCTTC

clone size: few
J gene: TRBJ2-3
D gene: TRBD2
V gene: TRBV6-6
CDR3 protein: CASSQREASTDTQYF
CDR3 DNA: TGTGCCAGCAGCCAGCGGGAGGCAAGCACAGATACGCAGTATTTT

clone size: .
J gene: TRBJ2-3
D gene: TRBD1
V gene: TRBV19
CDR3 protein: CASSLRDRVADTQYF
CDR3 DNA: TGTGCCAGTAGTCTCCGGGACAGGGTTGCAGATACGCAGTATTTT

clone size: .
J gene: TRBJ1-1
D gene: .
V gene: TRBV29-1
CDR3 protein: CSVANTEAFF
CDR3 DNA: TGCAGCGTAGCGAACACTGAAGCTTTCTTT

clone size: .
J gene: TRBJ1-2
D gene: .
V gene: TRBV20-1
CDR3 protein: CSARGGYGYTF
CDR3 DNA: TGCAGTGCTAGAGGAGGCTATGGCTACACCTTC

clone size: .
J gene: TRBJ2-2
D gene: .
V gene: TRBV27
CDR3 protein: CASHVTGTGELFF
CDR3 DNA: TGTGCCAGCCACGTCACAGGCACCGGGGAGCTGTTTTTT

clone size: .
J gene: TRBJ1-1
D gene: TRBD1
V gene: TRBV30
CDR3 protein: CASNSDRGWTEAFF
CDR3 DNA: TGTGCCTCGAACTCAGACAGGGGATGGACTGAAGCTTTCTTT

clone size: .
J gene: TRBJ1-1
D gene: .
V gene: TRBV29-1
CDR3 protein: CSVEDGGTEAFF
CDR3 DNA: TGCAGCGTTGAAGACGGGGGGACTGAAGCTTTCTTT

clone size: .
J gene: TRBJ1-1
D gene: .
V gene: TRBV11-3
CDR3 protein: CASSLGQDSNTEAFF
CDR3 DNA: TGTGCCAGCAGCTTAGGACAGGACTCGAACACTGAAGCTTTCTTT

clone size: .
J gene: TRBJ2-5
D gene: TRBD2
V gene: TRBV5-1
CDR3 protein: CASSRGVAGTQETQYF
CDR3 DNA: TGCGCCAGCAGCCGCGGGGTAGCGGGGACCCAAGAGACCCAGTACTTC

clone size: .
J gene: TRBJ2-5
D gene: .
V gene: TRBV5-1
CDR3 protein: CASSLGARETQYF
CDR3 DNA: TGCGCCAGCAGCTTGGGGGCCCGGGAGACCCAGTACTTC